This entry is about one T cell receptor beta chain. The data were taken from a study of shared clonotypes between healthy human individuals. Profiling relied on immunoSEQ multiplex PCR, and the TCRdb table lists in-frame clones only, not all of them. This table holds 850,000 to 1,200,000 clones, about 77% found once. Healthy and HIV-negative, the adult donors had no recent acute infections or vaccinations. V lost 0 bases and J 3 bases, leaving 23 bases between the germline ends. Germline loops: CDR1 SGHAT, CDR2 FQNNGV. This CDR3 has 19 residues. The chain couples TRBV11-2 to TRBJ2-5; D is undetermined. Specimen: memory CD4+ T cells sorted from blood. The subset: CD45RA-negative fraction. The source of this sequence is a man younger than 35 in good health. CDR3 coding DNA: TGTGCCAGCAGCTTAGACACACGCTGGACCAGAGAAGGTGAAGAGACCCAGTACTTC. It encodes CASSLDTRWTREGEETQYF. The complete variable domain, with remaining parts taken from reference TRBV11-2 and TRBJ2-5, reads EAGVAQSPRYKIIEKRQSVAFWCNPISGHATLYWYQQILGQGPKLLIQFQNNGVVDDSQLPKDRFSAERLKGVDSTLKIQPAKLEDSAVYLCASSLDTRWTREGEETQYFGPGTRLLVL.